This TCR beta chain appears in the sequencing data of a study of blood T cell repertoires in COVID-19. The assay was immunoSEQ multiplex PCR, and TCRdb's table has in-frame clones only and misses some. This table has about 90,000 clones, more than 65% appearing once. Germline V gene lookup returns CDR1 SNHLY and CDR2 FYNNEI. The CDR3 runs 10 residues. Trimming removed 10 bases at V and 4 bases at J, with 7 bases between. V is TRBV2 and J is TRBJ1-1, with unresolved D. The receptor was isolated from a man aged 60-69 years with acute or convalescent COVID-19. The material sequenced was peripheral blood. The DNA of the CDR3 is TGTGCCACGGGAAGCACTGAAGCTTTCTTT. Amino acids: CATGSTEAFF.